The 15 T cell receptor beta chains below were found in one sample sequenced in a study of T cell changes during pregnancy in multiple sclerosis. Data came from immunoSEQ multiplex PCR; TCRdb stores just in-frame clones and leaves some out. This table has some 28,000 clones, 75% to 90% appearing once. This specimen consisted of CD4+ T cells from peripheral blood mononuclear cells, obtained in the first trimester of pregnancy. The receptors were sampled from a female donor in good health, enrolled as a control in a pregnancy study.

V is TRBV19 and J is TRBJ2-7, with a weak D call TRBD2 (5 bases). In germline, CDR1 is LNHDA, CDR2 SQIVND (reference sequence). Trimming removed 9 bases from V and 6 bases from J, with 18 bases in between. The CDR3 is 13 amino acids. The CDR3 spells CASQSGITGEQYF. The CDR3 nucleotides read TGTGCCAGCCAGTCCGGGATTACGGGCGAGCAGTACTTC.

The chain employs TRBV4-3 and TRBJ2-7; 13 bases are a match to TRBD2. The germline V gene has CDR1 LGHNA and CDR2 YSLEER. The CDR3 is 15 residues long. The junction had 3 bases not matched to a gene; V was cut back by 3 bases and J by 4 bases. The DNA for the CDR3 is TGCGCCAGCAGCCAGCGGACTAGCGGGAGTTACGAGCAGTACTTC. This translates into CASSQRTSGSYEQYF.

The chain is built from TRBV10-2 and TRBJ2-5; D is uncertain. The CDR3 spans 15 residues. Germline lookup yields CDR1 WSHSY and CDR2 SAAADI. Trimming took 3 bases from V and 0 from J, leaving 11 bases between them. The CDR3 spells CASSDPTLYQETQYF. The DNA for the CDR3 is TGCGCCAGCAGTGACCCGACACTGTACCAAGAGACCCAGTACTTC.

This chain links TRBV20-1 with TRBJ2-5, with D tentatively TRBD2 (5 bases). The V end was cut by 7 bases, the J end by 0 bases, with 6 bases between. This CDR3 contains 11 residues. Germline CDR1 DFQATT, CDR2 SNEGSKA (reference sequence). The CDR3 sequence: CSVTNQETQYF. CDR3 bases: TGCAGTGTGACTAACCAAGAGACCCAGTACTTC.

The V call is TRBV6-6, the J call TRBJ1-2, with 8 bases aligning to TRBD1. After removal of 5 bases from V and 8 bases from J, the junction contained 7 bases not matched to a gene. The CDR3 is 13 residues long. From germline, CDR1 is MNHNY and CDR2 SVGAGI (reference sequence). The CDR3 region is CASSKDREGGYTF. CDR3 sequence (DNA): TGTGCCAGCAGTAAGGACAGGGAGGGCGGCTACACCTTC.

The CDR3 DNA follows: TGTGCCAGCAGCGCCACGGGACAGCGGCTAGCGAAGCAGTTCTTC. This codes for CASSATGQRLAKQFF. The chain carries TRBV9 and TRBJ2-1; possibly TRBD1 for D (7 bases). Looked up from germline, CDR1 is SGDLS and CDR2 is YYNGEE. This CDR3 contains 15 residues. V was trimmed by 3 bases and J by 11 bases, leaving 21 bases between them.

This rearrangement joins TRBV28 to TRBJ1-2; maybe TRBD1 (6 bases). The germline CDR1 and CDR2 sequences are MDHEN and SYDVKM. The CDR3 spans 12 residues. The V and J ends lost 9 bases and 5 bases respectively, with 13 bases between them. The CDR3 loop reads CASSLRGYGYTF. As DNA, the CDR3 is TGTGCCAGTAGCCTAAGGGGGTATGGCTACACCTTC.

The chain links TRBV5-1 to TRBJ2-1, with 10 nucleotides matching TRBD1. Germline CDR1 is SGHRS and CDR2 is YFSETQ. This CDR3 region has 15 residues. V lost 3 bases, J lost 8 bases, and 8 bases stayed unmatched. The CDR3 here is CASSSSGTGAHEQFF. CDR3 coding DNA: TGCGCCAGCAGCTCATCCGGGACAGGGGCCCATGAGCAGTTCTTC.

V gene TRBV11-3 combines with J gene TRBJ2-7; 9 bases map to TRBD1. Per germline, CDR1 SGHNT and CDR2 YENEEA. The CDR3 length is 14 residues. With V trimmed by 6 bases and J by 2 bases, 5 bases remained unmatched. The CDR3 DNA is TGTGCCAGCAGTAGGGGACAGGGAACCTACGAGCAGTACTTC. Its protein product is CASSRGQGTYEQYF.

The chain combines TRBV11-3 with TRBJ1-1, with D perhaps matching TRBD1 (5 bases). The CDR3 spans 14 residues. CDR1 and CDR2 (germline): SGHNT, YENEEA. Trimming pared 5 bases from V and 1 base from J, leaving 11 bases between. CDR3 DNA: TGTGCCAGCAGCCGGGGGAGGGCGAACACTGAAGCTTTCTTT. Its translation is CASSRGRANTEAFF.

The gene calls are TRBV7-9 and TRBJ1-2, with TRBD1 as a possible D gene (5 bases). This CDR3 contains 12 residues. Trimming removed 2 bases at V and 10 bases at J, with 11 bases between. Germline lookup yields CDR1 SEHNR and CDR2 FQNEAQ (reference sequence). CDR3 region: CASSLFLGAYTF. In DNA form, the CDR3 reads TGTGCCAGCAGCTTATTCTTAGGGGCCTACACCTTC. Supplemented by reference TRBV7-9 and TRBJ1-2, the full variable domain reads DTGVSQNPRHKITKRGQNVTFRCDPISEHNRLYWYRQTLGQGPEFLTYFQNEAQLEKSRLLSDRFSAERPKGSFSTLEIQRTEQGDSAMYLCASSLFLGAYTFGSGTRLTVV.

The V gene is TRBV28, the J gene TRBJ2-3; D is possibly TRBD1 (5 bases). Germline V lookup: CDR1 MDHEN, CDR2 SYDVKM. There are 14 residues in the CDR3. Trimming pared 3 bases from V and 4 bases from J, leaving 11 bases between. In nucleotides, the CDR3 is TGTGCCAGCAGTTTTGCGCAGGGTCCAGATACGCAGTATTTT. This gives the protein CASSFAQGPDTQYF.

V gene TRBV5-5 combines with J gene TRBJ2-7; TRBD1 is a possible D gene (5 bases). V lost 1 base to trimming and J lost 6 bases, with 17 bases between them. Looked up from germline, CDR1 is SGHKS and CDR2 is YYEKEE (reference sequence). The CDR3 is made up of 15 amino acids. The CDR3 loop is CASSLFQGSTLEQYF. The CDR3 bases are TGTGCCAGCAGCTTGTTTCAGGGAAGTACGCTCGAGCAGTACTTC.

Worth noting for this clone: At one of its ends the junction is not consistent with the germline gene, which may arise from a read error. V gene TRBV4-2 combines with J gene TRBJ1-4; D not resolved. The length of the CDR3 is 13 residues. The germline V gene has CDR1 LGHNA and CDR2 YNFKEQ. CDR3 in amino acids: CASSQEAGERLFF. In DNA, the CDR3 is TGTGCCAGCAGCCAAGAGGCCGGGGAAAGACTGTTTTTT.

This chain uses TRBV30 with TRBJ2-3; no clear D. With 1 base removed from V and 1 base from J, the gap between germline ends came to 9 bases. The CDR3 covers 14 residues. CDR1 is GTSNPN and CDR2 is SVGIG in the germline V gene (reference sequence). The CDR3 DNA sequence: TGTGCCTGGAGTGCCATAGCCGGCACAGATACGCAGTATTTT. Its protein product is CAWSAIAGTDTQYF.